Shown below are 21 T cell receptor beta chains from a single sample sequenced in a study of blood T cell repertoires in COVID-19. Measured with immunoSEQ multiplex PCR; TCRdb has only the in-frame clones, and not every one. The top ten clones hold nearly 4.5% of a sample with around 220,000 clones, 85% to 90% of them seen once. Sample: peripheral blood. These receptors all stem from a man aged 50 or older with acute or convalescent COVID-19.

About this clone itself: The same CDR3 also results from other DNA sequences found in this sample. This chain connects TRBV12-3 or TRBV12-4 to TRBJ1-1; D is unclear. The CDR3 is 13 amino acids. V lost 1 base and J lost 0, with 3 bases in between. CDR3 DNA: TGTGCCAGCAGTTTAGATATGAACACTGAAGCTTTCTTT. Protein sequence: CASSLDMNTEAFF.

This clone was picked up one time. CDR3 loop: CASSEQGGQPQHF. CDR3 in DNA: TGTGCCAGCAGTGAACAGGGAGGTCAGCCCCAGCATTTT. This rearrangement joins TRBV2 to TRBJ1-5; D is perhaps TRBD1 (5 bases). The germline gives CDR1 SNHLY, CDR2 FYNNEI. CDR3 size: 13 residues. V lost 2 bases, J lost 6 bases, and 8 bases lay in between.

This sequence joins TRBV5-1 and TRBJ2-5, with D possibly TRBD1 on 5 matching bases. V lost 4 bases and J lost 4, with 23 bases in between. CDR1 SGHRS and CDR2 YFSETQ come from the germline V gene. This CDR3 contains 17 residues. In nucleotides, the CDR3 is TGCGCCAGCAGCCCTGGGGCAGGGCGAGGAATTGGAGAGACCCAGTACTTC. Translating gives CASSPGAGRGIGETQYF.

The chain couples TRBV2 to TRBJ1-1; 8 nucleotides align to TRBD1. Per germline, CDR1 SNHLY and CDR2 FYNNEI. Trimming cost V 4 bases and J 4 bases; bases outside gene matches: 5. This CDR3 spans 14 amino acids. This CDR3 reads CASSGQGAVTEAFF. The CDR3 bases are TGTGCCAGCAGTGGTCAGGGGGCGGTCACTGAAGCTTTCTTT. The full variable domain, its missing parts supplied by reference TRBV2 and TRBJ1-1, is EPEVTQTPSHQVTQMGQEVILRCVPISNHLYFYWYRQILGQKVEFLVSFYNNEISEKSEIFDDQFSVERPDGSNFTLKIRSTKLEDSAMYFCASSGQGAVTEAFFGQGTRLTVV.

In its sample, this clone was seen a few times. The chain employs TRBV19 and TRBJ1-1; a weak D match, TRBD1 (6 bases). V was cut by 5 bases and J by 3 bases, with 22 bases left in between. The germline V gene encodes CDR1 LNHDA and CDR2 SQIVND (reference sequence). The length of the CDR3 is 17 residues. The CDR3 region has the DNA TGTGCCAGTAGTGCCTACTCACCAACCAGGGGATACACTGAAGCTTTCTTT. Its translation is CASSAYSPTRGYTEAFF.

This sequence joins TRBV6-5 and TRBJ1-1; tentatively, D is TRBD1 (5 bases). The V end was cut by 7 bases, the J end by 0 bases, with 12 bases between. Germline assignment: CDR1 MNHEY and CDR2 SVGAGI. The CDR3 is 14 residues long. The CDR3 DNA sequence: TGTGCCAGCAATCCGGGACTTTTGAACACTGAAGCTTTCTTT. Protein sequence: CASNPGLLNTEAFF.

The chain is built from TRBV6-6 and TRBJ1-3; possibly TRBD1 for D (5 bases). The germline CDR1 and CDR2 sequences are MNHNY and SVGAGI (reference sequence). This CDR3 region has 14 residues. V was trimmed by 6 bases and J by 3 bases, leaving 12 bases between them. CDR3 DNA: TGTGCCAGCAGGCCGACAGCGCTTGGAAACACCATATATTTT. Its protein product is CASRPTALGNTIYF.

The rearrangement joins TRBV11-1 to TRBJ2-5; a possible D gene is TRBD1 (5 bases). The CDR3 loop spans 14 amino acids. Trimming took 5 bases from V and 1 from J, leaving 11 bases between them. CDR1 SGHAT and CDR2 FQDESV come from the germline V gene (reference sequence). CDR3 loop: CASSPPTAQETQYF. CDR3 bases: TGTGCCAGCAGCCCCCCGACAGCCCAAGAGACCCAGTACTTC. Filled out from reference TRBV11-1 and TRBJ2-5, the complete variable domain reads EAEVAQSPRYKITEKSQAVAFWCDPISGHATLYWYRQILGQGPELLVQFQDESVVDDSQLPKDRFSAERLKGVDSTLKIQPAELGDSAMYLCASSPPTAQETQYFGPGTRLLVL.

The chain employs TRBV30 and TRBJ1-1, with a possible D match to TRBD1 (5 bases). Germline CDR1 GTSNPN, CDR2 SVGIG (reference sequence). V lost 4 bases and J 3 bases, leaving 12 bases between the germline ends. The CDR3 contains 13 residues. CDR3 bases: TGTGCCTGGAAGGGGCAGCCTCACACTGAAGCTTTCTTT. Its protein product is CAWKGQPHTEAFF.

This rearrangement joins TRBV7-9 to TRBJ2-7, with 9 bases fitting TRBD1. V gave up 5 bases and J gave up 3 bases; unmatched junction bases: 8. Germline lookup yields CDR1 SEHNR and CDR2 FQNEAQ (reference sequence). This CDR3 has 15 amino acids. The chain's CDR3 is CASSVQQGAGYEQYF. The CDR3 DNA reads TGTGCCAGCAGCGTACAACAGGGGGCTGGCTACGAGCAGTACTTC.

J is TRBJ1-1 and V is TRBV19, with D possibly being TRBD1 (5 bases). Between the trimmed V and J ends, which lost 3 bases and 3 bases, there was a span of 20 bases. This CDR3 spans 17 amino acids. Per the germline V gene, CDR1 is LNHDA and CDR2 is SQIVND (reference sequence). The DNA of the CDR3 is TGTGCCAGTAGTATTCAGGGTTTCTCGTCGACGGACACTGAAGCTTTCTTT. It yields the protein CASSIQGFSSTDTEAFF.

This chain connects TRBV5-5 to TRBJ1-2, with 7 positions matching TRBD1. The germline gives CDR1 SGHKS, CDR2 YYEKEE (reference sequence). Losses at the gene ends were 3 bases for V and 2 bases for J; bases not matched to a gene: 10. The CDR3 contains 16 residues. The CDR3 reads CASSWGTASLNYGYTF. Written as DNA, the CDR3 is TGTGCCAGCAGCTGGGGGACAGCGTCATTAAACTATGGCTACACCTTC.

The chain carries TRBV10-1 and TRBJ2-3; 10 bases line up with TRBD2. The CDR3 sequence is 17 residues long. CDR1 and CDR2 (germline): WNHNN, SYGVQD (reference sequence). Trimming took 3 bases from V and 1 from J; bases not matched to a gene: 7. The DNA of the CDR3 is TGCGCCAGCAGTGAAGAGCGGGGGGGCCCTCGCACAGATACGCAGTATTTT. Translation gives CASSEERGGPRTDTQYF.

This clone was seen just once. The chain has TRBV5-4 and TRBJ2-5, with 7 bases lining up with TRBD1. J lost 4 bases, V lost 3 bases, and 6 bases had no gene match. The CDR3 has 14 residues. Germline V CDR1 and CDR2: SGHNT, YYREEE (reference sequence). The CDR3 coding sequence is TGTGCCAGCAGCTCAAAGGCAGGGGGAGAGACCCAGTACTTC. The encoded protein is CASSSKAGGETQYF.

This chain connects TRBV10-1 to TRBJ1-1, with D hard to call. Germline CDR1 is WNHNN and CDR2 is SYGVQD (reference sequence). The CDR3 runs to 14 residues. V was trimmed by 0 bases and J by 5 bases, leaving 10 bases between them. The CDR3 spells CASSESREWTEAFF. The CDR3 bases are TGCGCCAGCAGTGAGTCCCGCGAGTGGACTGAAGCTTTCTTT.

This clone was found once. The genes are TRBV19 and TRBJ1-5, with D possibly being TRBD1 (6 bases). CDR3 length: 15 amino acids. Per germline, CDR1 LNHDA and CDR2 SQIVND (reference sequence). V lost 3 bases, J lost 5 bases, and 14 bases lay in between. Written as DNA, the CDR3 is TGTGCCAGTAGTATTGGCGACAGGATGTATCAGCCCCAGCATTTT. Its protein product is CASSIGDRMYQPQHF.

This chain uses TRBV4-1 with TRBJ2-7, with TRBD2 identical over 8 bases. V lost 4 bases and J lost 5; bases outside the gene matches: 7. The germline V gene encodes CDR1 MGHRA and CDR2 YSYEKL. The length of the CDR3 is 14 residues. CDR3 nucleotides: TGCGCCAGCAGCCGAGGACTAGCTCCCCACGAGCAGTACTTC. Amino acid sequence: CASSRGLAPHEQYF.

V and J are TRBV6-5 and TRBJ1-3, with D tentatively TRBD1 (5 bases). V gave up 3 bases and J gave up 6 bases, with 18 bases separating them. The CDR3 totals 16 residues. Germline CDR1 MNHEY, CDR2 SVGAGI. The CDR3 spells CASSYTLTGVQNTIYF. The CDR3 nucleotides read TGTGCCAGCAGTTATACCCTGACGGGGGTCCAAAACACCATATATTTT.

The rearrangement links TRBV12-3 or TRBV12-4 to TRBJ1-2, with 7 nucleotides matching TRBD1. This CDR3 has 13 amino acids. J was trimmed by 3 bases and V by 6 bases; bases with no gene match: 4. The CDR3 sequence is CASSQTGYYGYTF. DNA for the CDR3: TGTGCCAGCAGCCAGACAGGGTACTATGGCTACACCTTC.

CDR3 in amino acids: CASSVAVLGSYNEQFF. CDR3 bases: TGTGCCAGCAGCGTAGCTGTACTCGGCTCCTACAATGAGCAGTTCTTC. The V gene is TRBV9, the J gene TRBJ2-1, with D uncertain. Germline V lookup: CDR1 SGDLS, CDR2 YYNGEE. This CDR3 region has 16 residues. Trimming cost V 0 bases and J 0 bases, with 10 bases left between them.

The rearrangement uses TRBV4-2 and TRBJ2-1; D might be TRBD1 (6 bases). Trimming took off 4 bases at V and 0 bases at J, with 16 bases between the two ends. The CDR3 covers 17 residues. CDR1 is LGHNA and CDR2 is YNFKEQ in the germline V gene. The CDR3 protein is CASSLNQGYSSYNEQFF. The CDR3 DNA reads TGTGCCAGCAGCCTGAACCAGGGGTATTCCTCCTACAATGAGCAGTTCTTC.